This T cell receptor beta chain came from a study of T-cell reconstitution after alpha-beta-depleted transplantation in children. Study-wide results and caveats: One year after transplant, T-cell counts and diversity came mostly from newly produced T cells. The study traced high day-60 TCRbeta diversity in some patients to surviving recipient T cells and thymic progenitors. About two months after transplant, alpha-beta T cells reportedly came from several hundred expanded graft clones.

This clonotype was found a few times. Its antigen remains unknown. Construction of the TCRbeta library involved unique molecular identifiers. TCRdb passed the PCR reads through MiXCR, listing each CDR3 protein once. The sample lists 300,000 or so distinct CDR3 sequences; around 25% were seen once. V was pared by 4 bases and J by 1 base, with 13 bases between. Germline V gene data show CDR1 as MGHDK and CDR2 as SYGVNS. This CDR3 region has 15 residues. The sample here was PBMCs, mostly from graft donor cells, taken 180 days after TCRalphabeta/CD19-depleted stem cell transplant. This TCR derives from a male patient aged 10 to 17 who had a stem cell transplant for acute lymphoblastic leukemia, so the T cells may come from the graft donor. The chain uses TRBV25-1 and TRBJ1-1; D is unresolved. CDR3 coding DNA: TGTGCCAGCAGTGGCCCTGGACGGGGGAACACTGAAGCTTTCTTT. Translating it yields CASSGPGRGNTEAFF.